This entry lists 14 T cell receptor beta chains sequenced from one sample in a study of T-cell reconstitution after alpha-beta-depleted transplantation in children. Library preparation (for TCRbeta) was performed with unique molecular identifiers. TCRdb ran MiXCR on the PCR reads and lists one entry per CDR3 protein. This sample has some 200,000 distinct CDR3 sequences; approximately 8.4% occur once, and the top ten carry less than 40%. This sample comprised PBMCs, mostly from graft donor cells, obtained 360 days after TCRalphabeta/CD19-depleted stem cell transplant. Receptors were obtained from a male patient between 2 and 10 years old who had a stem cell transplant for acute myeloid leukemia, so the T cells may come from the graft donor.

This clonotype was detected many times. The V call is TRBV10-3, the J call TRBJ2-1; TRBD1 or TRBD2 may be the D gene (6 bases each). This CDR3 contains 14 residues. V lost 9 bases, J lost 4 bases, and 16 bases lay in between. Germline V CDR1 and CDR2: ENHRY, SYGVKD. The CDR3 DNA reads TGTGCCATTTCGCGACAGGCGGGGTACAATGAGCAGTTCTTC. Protein: CAISRQAGYNEQFF.

This clonotype was counted only a few times. The V and J genes are TRBV6-1 and TRBJ2-4, with 11 positions matching TRBD2. With 6 bases clipped from V and 0 bases from J, the junction kept 10 bases outside the gene matches. This CDR3 has 18 residues. Germline V lookup: CDR1 MNHNS, CDR2 SASEGT. For the CDR3, the DNA is TGTGCCAGCAGACACCTAGCGGGGGGCAACCTAGCCAAAAACATTCAGTACTTC. Protein sequence: CASRHLAGGNLAKNIQYF.

The V call is TRBV3-1, the J call TRBJ2-2; D gene unclear. V dropped 2 bases and J dropped 3 bases, with 7 bases sitting between them. The germline V gene has CDR1 LGHDT and CDR2 YNNKEL (reference sequence). This CDR3 comprises 14 residues. CDR3 in DNA: TGTGCCAGCAGCCAACTAGGGCACACCGGGGAGCTGTTTTTT. Amino acid sequence: CASSQLGHTGELFF.

This clonotype was detected a few times. This chain links TRBV4-1 with TRBJ2-3, with D unresolved. CDR1 MGHRA and CDR2 YSYEKL come from the germline V gene. V was cut by 4 bases and J by 0 bases, with 8 bases left in between. The CDR3 sequence is 14 residues long. This CDR3 is CASSPLSSTDTQYF. Here the CDR3 DNA reads TGCGCCAGCAGCCCCCTATCAAGCACAGATACGCAGTATTTT.

The chain has TRBV15 and TRBJ2-7, with D uncertain. V gave up 8 bases and J gave up 7 bases, with 21 bases separating them. The germline V gene has CDR1 LNHNV and CDR2 YYDKDF (reference sequence). The CDR3 runs to 14 residues. Here the CDR3 reads CATVGLQHSYEQYF. The CDR3 DNA follows: TGTGCCACCGTGGGCCTCCAACATTCGTATGAGCAGTACTTC.

This rearrangement joins TRBV2 to TRBJ2-1, with TRBD2 identical over 8 bases. There are 14 residues in the CDR3. Looked up from germline, CDR1 is SNHLY and CDR2 is FYNNEI. V was clipped by 11 bases and J by 13 bases; unmatched bases: 19. In DNA form, the CDR3 reads TGTGCCTGCGGACTAGCATCGAGCGTCAACAAACAGTTCTTC. Its translation is CACGLASSVNKQFF. Full variable domain (rest looked up from reference TRBV2 and TRBJ2-1): EPEVTQTPSHQVTQMGQEVILRCVPISNHLYFYWYRQILGQKVEFLVSFYNNEISEKSEIFDDQFSVERPDGSNFTLKIRSTKLEDSAMYFCACGLASSVNKQFFGPGTRLTVL.

This clonotype was observed at least ten times. The chain employs TRBV12-3 or TRBV12-4 and TRBJ1-1; D is possibly TRBD1 (6 bases). This CDR3 has 14 amino acids. Trimming removed 8 bases at V and 6 bases at J, with 19 bases between. The CDR3 coding sequence is TGTGCCAGCGGTCCACGGGGGGCTAACGCTGAAGCTTTCTTT. It is translated as CASGPRGANAEAFF.

On this clonotype: A much larger clone lies a single base off, so this may be a read error. Since no conserved phenylalanine or tryptophan closes the CDR3, a read error is the likely cause. This chain joins TRBV27 and TRBJ2-5, with D possibly matching TRBD1 (6 bases). The CDR3 length is 15 residues. Germline CDR1 and CDR2: MNHEY and SMNVEV (reference sequence). V was clipped by 2 bases and J by 4 bases, with 14 bases between them. The CDR3: CASSLTPQGPETQYC. The DNA of the CDR3 is TGTGCCAGCAGTTTAACACCTCAGGGGCCAGAGACCCAGTACTGC.

There are a few counts of this clonotype. CDR3 region: CSVRAVNYGYTF. CDR3 in DNA: TGCAGTGTCAGAGCAGTTAACTATGGCTACACCTTC. The J gene is TRBJ1-2, the V gene TRBV20-1, with D unclear. Germline assignment: CDR1 DFQATT and CDR2 SNEGSKA (reference sequence). V dropped 7 bases and J dropped 1 base, with 10 bases sitting between them. The CDR3 runs to 12 residues.

This clonotype was detected a few times. The chain joins TRBV6-4 to TRBJ2-1, with D perhaps TRBD2 (6 bases). The CDR3 contains 14 residues. Trimming took 4 bases from V and 5 from J, leaving 12 bases between them. Germline lookup yields CDR1 MRHNA and CDR2 SNTAGT. CDR3 sequence: CASSVMEGNNEQFF. The DNA for the CDR3 is TGTGCCAGCAGTGTGATGGAGGGGAACAATGAGCAGTTCTTC.

This clonotype occurred many times. The rearrangement links TRBV20-1 to TRBJ2-7, with D uncertain. The V gene's germline CDR1 is DFQATT and CDR2 SNEGSKA (reference sequence). Trimming pared 0 bases from V and 6 bases from J, leaving 12 bases between. The CDR3 runs to 13 residues. The CDR3 is CSARDLGLGEQYF. CDR3 sequence (DNA): TGCAGTGCTAGAGATCTGGGATTGGGCGAGCAGTACTTC.

The rearrangement links TRBV10-3 to TRBJ2-5; no definite D call. V lost 8 bases and J lost 5, with 15 bases in between. The CDR3 is 13 residues long. In germline, CDR1 is ENHRY, CDR2 SYGVKD. CDR3 sequence (DNA): TGTGCCATCCGCGTGGGAAAAGGGGAGACCCAGTACTTC. Translation: CAIRVGKGETQYF.

This clonotype was recorded at least ten times. This chain connects TRBV5-1 to TRBJ2-3, with a possible D match to TRBD2 (5 bases). The V end was cut by 0 bases, the J end by 0 bases, with 8 bases between. Germline V CDR1 and CDR2: SGHRS, YFSETQ. The CDR3 totals 15 residues. The CDR3 DNA sequence: TGCGCCAGCAGCTTGGTTAAGCGGAGCACAGATACGCAGTATTTT. Translated: CASSLVKRSTDTQYF.

CDR3 DNA: TGTGCCAGCAGCACCCCGAACAGGGGTGAGACCCAGTACTTC. Amino acids: CASSTPNRGETQYF. The chain combines TRBV28 with TRBJ2-5, with 7 nucleotides matching TRBD1. Trimming took 6 bases from V and 5 from J; bases not matched to a gene: 9. Germline CDR1 reads MDHEN; CDR2 reads SYDVKM. The CDR3 is made up of 14 amino acids. Full variable domain (remainder filled in from reference TRBV28 and TRBJ2-5): DVKVTQSSRYLVKRTGEKVFLECVQDMDHENMFWYRQDPGLGLRLIYFSYDVKMKEKGDIPEGYSVSREKKERFSLILESASTNQTSMYLCASSTPNRGETQYFGPGTRLLVL.